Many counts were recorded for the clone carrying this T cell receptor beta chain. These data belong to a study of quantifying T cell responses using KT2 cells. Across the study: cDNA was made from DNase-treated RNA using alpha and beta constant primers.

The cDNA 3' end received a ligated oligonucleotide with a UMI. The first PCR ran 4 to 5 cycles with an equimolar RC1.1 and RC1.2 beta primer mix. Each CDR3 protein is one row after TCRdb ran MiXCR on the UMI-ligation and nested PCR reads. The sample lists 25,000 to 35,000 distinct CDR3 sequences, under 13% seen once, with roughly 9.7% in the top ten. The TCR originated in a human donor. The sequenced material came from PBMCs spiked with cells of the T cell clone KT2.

The CDR3 loop is CASSSNYGYTF. CDR3 in DNA: TGTGCCAGCAGCTCGAACTATGGCTACACCTTC. The V and J genes are TRBV5-8 and TRBJ1-2; no firm D call. CDR1 is SGHTS and CDR2 is YDEGEE in the germline V gene. V lost 3 bases, J lost 2 bases, and 2 bases lay in between. The length of the CDR3 is 11 residues.